The 2 T cell receptor beta chains below all came from one sample that was sequenced in a study of CD8 T cells in ankylosing spondylitis. One entry per CDR3 protein, called by TCRdb with MiXCR from the 5' RACE reads. The sample yields fewer than 250,000 distinct CDR3 sequences, around 24% seen once. Sequenced: blood, either unsorted or a sorted T cell fraction (not recorded which). Every receptor here comes from a male donor with ankylosing spondylitis or in good health (not recorded which).

This clonotype was counted only a few times. CDR3 bases: TGTGCCAGCACGGGAGAGACCCAGTACTTC. Amino acids: CASTGETQYF. This chain uses TRBV6-5 with TRBJ2-5; D unresolved. Germline lookup yields CDR1 MNHEY and CDR2 SVGAGI. V dropped 7 bases and J dropped 4 bases, with 4 bases sitting between them. The CDR3 is 10 residues long.

The CDR3 protein is CASSLGSSGNQPQHF. The CDR3 DNA reads as TGTGCCAGCAGCCTAGGGAGTAGCGGAAATCAGCCCCAGCATTTT. V gene TRBV16 combines with J gene TRBJ1-5; D not resolved. Germline V gene data show CDR1 as KGHSY and CDR2 as FQNENV. This CDR3 contains 15 residues. Trimming shortened V by 4 bases and J by 4 bases, and 14 bases separated the two germline ends.